This record covers a single T cell receptor (beta chain). These data are taken from a study of OX40 agonist ivuxolimab in advanced cancers. The overall study: Every patient in dose escalation had hepatocellular carcinoma, melanoma, renal cell or head and neck cancer.

Clones were read by immunoSEQ multiplex PCR, and TCRdb kept only the in-frame ones, dropping some. The table has under 45,000 clones, 60% to 80% seen once; the top ten hold 15% to 20%. This sample comprised CD4+ or CD8+ T cells sorted from blood, obtained in a trial of the OX40 agonist ivuxolimab. This TCR was sampled from an adult with an advanced solid tumor such as melanoma, head and neck, liver or kidney cancer.

The CDR3 here is CAWAFGPLHF. As DNA, the CDR3 is TGTGCCTGGGCTTTCGGACCCCTCCACTTT. The rearrangement uses TRBV30 and TRBJ1-6, with unresolved D. There are 10 residues in the CDR3. CDR1 and CDR2 from the germline V gene are GTSNPN and SVGIG (reference sequence). The germline V and J ends were trimmed by 5 bases and 12 bases, with 8 bases remaining between them.